This is a list of T cell receptor beta chains from one sample in a study of cytomegalovirus exposure and HLA in healthy donors. TCRdb's copy holds only in-frame clones and misses some; the assay was immunoSEQ multiplex PCR. The table shows some 100,000 clones, with over 65% occurring only once. What was sequenced was PBMCs. The receptors derive from a woman aged 50 to 65 in good health and CMV-seropositive. CDR3s include the opening cysteine and the closing phenylalanine or tryptophan. The D gene is left open where the match is weak. Size values are once, few and many counts, or a class for expanded clones, and some rows have none.

size | D | J | V | DNA | CDR3
once | NA | TRBJ1-5 | TRBV2 | TGTGCCAGCAGTGTACAGCAAAATCAGCCCCAGCATTTT | CASSVQQNQPQHF
few | TRBD2 | TRBJ2-7 | TRBV7-8 | TGTGCCAGCAGCTTCGGGACTAGCGGGAGAGACGAGCAGTACTTC | CASSFGTSGRDEQYF
NA | TRBD1 | TRBJ2-2 | TRBV2 | TGTGCCAGCATGGGGAACAGGGGAATCGCCGGGGAGCTGTTTTTT | CASMGNRGIAGELFF
NA | NA | TRBJ1-2 | TRBV7-9 | TGTGCCAGCACCCTCATGGCAGGGTCCTATGGCTACACCTTC | CASTLMAGSYGYTF
NA | NA | TRBJ1-2 | TRBV5-1 | TGCGCCAGCAGCTTCGGGGGGGAGTATGGCTACACCTTC | CASSFGGEYGYTF
NA | NA | TRBJ1-2 | TRBV4-1 | TGCGCCAGCAGCCAAATCGGTAGTTCTAACTATGGCTACACCTTC | CASSQIGSSNYGYTF
NA | NA | TRBJ1-5 | TRBV5-1 | TGCGCCAGCAGCTCGGGTGGGAGCAATCAGCCCCAGCATTTT | CASSSGGSNQPQHF
once | NA | TRBJ2-7 | TRBV12-2 | TGTGCAAGTCGCACACCGGGACTAGCGGCTTTCAACTCCTACGAGCAGTACTTC | CASRTPGLAAFNSYEQYF
NA | NA | TRBJ2-5 | TRBV6-1 | TGTGCCAGCAGTGAAGGGCCTAGTGAGGAGACCCAGTACTTC | CASSEGPSEETQYF
NA | NA | TRBJ2-3 | TRBV7-2 | TGTGCCAGCAGCCCTAGTTGGGTCACAGATACGCAGTATTTT | CASSPSWVTDTQYF
NA | NA | TRBJ1-1 | TRBV7-2 | TGTGCCAGCAGCTTAGTAAGGGAGTCAGCTTTCTTT | CASSLVRESAFF
NA | TRBD1 | TRBJ2-7 | TRBV5-1 | TGCGCCAGCAGCTCTGGACAGGGATCTTTCTACGAGCAGTACTTC | CASSSGQGSFYEQYF
NA | NA | TRBJ1-2 | TRBV27 | TGTGCCAGCAGTTTTCAGGGAATAGACTATGGCTACACCTTC | CASSFQGIDYGYTF
few | TRBD1 | TRBJ1-5 | TRBV29-1 | TGCAGCGTAGCGGGACAGGAAAATCAGCCCCAGCATTTT | CSVAGQENQPQHF
NA | NA | TRBJ2-1 | TRBV18 | TGTGCCAGCTCACCCCTCGAGTCACAGAGCTACAATGAGCAGTTCTTC | CASSPLESQSYNEQFF
once | NA | TRBJ1-1 | TRBV5-4 | TGTGCCAGCAGCTTGGATCCCCACGGGAGGAACACTGAAGCTTTCTTT | CASSLDPHGRNTEAFF
NA | TRBD2 | TRBJ2-3 | TRBV5-1 | TGCGCCAGCAGCTCGTCTAGCGGGGGGGCGTCAGATACGCAGTATTTT | CASSSSSGGASDTQYF
NA | NA | TRBJ1-1 | TRBV5-4 | TGTGCCAGCAGCCCAATCGGGACTGCTAACACTGAAGCTTTCTTT | CASSPIGTANTEAFF
NA | TRBD2 | TRBJ2-7 | TRBV7-8 | TGTGCCAGCAGCTTAACTCTAGCGGAGGCCTACGAGCAGTACTTC | CASSLTLAEAYEQYF
NA | TRBD1 | TRBJ1-1 | TRBV5-1 | TGCGCCAGCAGCCTGGGACAGGGATTGAACACTGAAGCTTTCTTT | CASSLGQGLNTEAFF
few | NA | TRBJ1-4 | TRBV5-1 | TGCGCCAGCAGCTTGGCCCACGGGGGTGCTAATGAAAAACTGTTTTTT | CASSLAHGGANEKLFF
NA | TRBD1 | TRBJ1-4 | TRBV2 | TGTGCCAGCAGAAGGGACAGGGACGAAAAACTGTTTTTT | CASRRDRDEKLFF
NA | NA | TRBJ2-1 | TRBV6-5 | TGTGCCAGCAGTTATTCGAGAACTAGCTTCAATGAGCAGTTCTTC | CASSYSRTSFNEQFF
NA | NA | TRBJ1-2 | TRBV10-2 | TGCGCCAGCAGTGAGTTCGCCAGGGGATCTCATGGCTACACCTTC | CASSEFARGSHGYTF
NA | NA | TRBJ2-1 | TRBV7-2 | TGTGCCAGCAGCTTCCCGGGACTGGCTTGGGAGCAGTTCTTC | CASSFPGLAWEQFF
NA | NA | TRBJ2-2 | TRBV29-1 | TGCAGCGTTGAAAACAGGAACACCGGGGAGCTGTTTTTT | CSVENRNTGELFF
NA | NA | TRBJ2-5 | TRBV7-2 | TGTGCCAGCAGCTCCGGATCTTCGGGGATTGAAGAGACCCAGTACTTC | CASSSGSSGIEETQYF
NA | NA | TRBJ1-1 | TRBV28 | TGTGCCAGCAGTTTGGCGGGAGGGGACTCTGAAGCTTTCTTT | CASSLAGGDSEAFF
NA | NA | TRBJ1-5 | TRBV30 | TGTGCCTGGAGTGCGACAGCAAATCAGCCCCAGCATTTT | CAWSATANQPQHF
NA | TRBD1 | TRBJ2-7 | TRBV5-4 | TGTGCCAGCAGCCTCCGACAGGGGGGAGACGAGCAGTACTTC | CASSLRQGGDEQYF
NA | TRBD1 | TRBJ2-7 | TRBV14 | TGTGCCAGCAGCCAACTACAGGGGGCCATCCTGGACGAGCAGTACTTC | CASSQLQGAILDEQYF